This is a list of T cell receptor beta chains from one sample in a study of CD8+CD57+ T cells in acquired aplastic anemia. TCRdb called the reads again in MiXCR, with one record for every CDR3 protein. The repertoire consists of about 120,000 distinct CDR3 sequences, with about 60% occurring once and the leading ten covering around 27%. The sample consisted of sorted CD4+, CD8+, or CD8+CD57+ T cells (not recorded which) from PBMCs. These receptor sequences come from a human donor with aplastic anemia. Both conserved end residues are part of each CDR3. D genes are given only for firm matches. The size entry is marked missing in some rows and otherwise reads once, few, many or a size class.

v_call: TRBV15; j_call: TRBJ1-3; clone_size: few; d_call: TRBD1; cdr3_nt: TGTGCCACCAGCAGAGCGGGACAGGCAGGAAACACCATATATTTT; cdr3_aa: CATSRAGQAGNTIYF
v_call: TRBV7-6; j_call: TRBJ2-5; clone_size: NA; d_call: TRBD1; cdr3_nt: TGTGCCAGCAGCCCAGGGCAGGGGGTGAGGGAGACCCAGTACTTC; cdr3_aa: CASSPGQGVRETQYF
v_call: TRBV19; j_call: TRBJ2-7; clone_size: few; d_call: NA; cdr3_nt: TGTGCCAGTACCGTCGGGAGCTCCTACTACGAGCAGTACTTC; cdr3_aa: CASTVGSSYYEQYF
v_call: TRBV5-4; j_call: TRBJ1-3; clone_size: many; d_call: NA; cdr3_nt: TGTGCCAGCAGCCCCTGGGGGCCGGCTGGAAACACCATATATTTT; cdr3_aa: CASSPWGPAGNTIYF
v_call: TRBV4-3; j_call: TRBJ2-3; clone_size: NA; d_call: TRBD1; cdr3_nt: TGCGCCAGCAGCCGAGGGGGCCGCGGAGATACGCAGTATTTT; cdr3_aa: CASSRGGRGDTQYF
v_call: TRBV6-4; j_call: TRBJ2-7; clone_size: NA; d_call: TRBD2; cdr3_nt: TGTGCCAGCAGTGTTGAGCGGGGGGCATCCTACGAGCAGTACTTC; cdr3_aa: CASSVERGASYEQYF
v_call: TRBV5-5; j_call: TRBJ2-5; clone_size: NA; d_call: TRBD2; cdr3_nt: TGTGCCAGCAGCTTCGGCATAGCGGGAGGGCGGGAGACCCAGTACTTC; cdr3_aa: CASSFGIAGGRETQYF
v_call: TRBV5-1; j_call: TRBJ2-7; clone_size: many; d_call: NA; cdr3_nt: TGCGCCAGCAGCCCAGACAGTTACGAGCAGTACTTC; cdr3_aa: CASSPDSYEQYF
v_call: TRBV18; j_call: TRBJ2-5; clone_size: NA; d_call: NA; cdr3_nt: TGTGCCAGCTCACCTGGTCAGGGGGCAAGCGGGGAACAAGGGACCCAGTACTTC; cdr3_aa: CASSPGQGASGEQGTQYF
v_call: TRBV2; j_call: TRBJ2-2; clone_size: NA; d_call: NA; cdr3_nt: TGTGCCAGACAGCGGCATTCGAACACCGGGGAGCTGTTTTTT; cdr3_aa: CARQRHSNTGELFF
v_call: TRBV16; j_call: TRBJ2-3; clone_size: NA; d_call: NA; cdr3_nt: TGTGCCAGCAGCCCCCGGGCAGGGGGCACAGATACGCAGTATTTT; cdr3_aa: CASSPRAGGTDTQYF
v_call: TRBV2; j_call: TRBJ1-3; clone_size: many; d_call: NA; cdr3_nt: TGTGCCAGCATAAGGGAAAACACCATATATTTT; cdr3_aa: CASIRENTIYF
v_call: TRBV25-1; j_call: TRBJ2-2; clone_size: NA; d_call: TRBD1; cdr3_nt: TGTGCCAGCAGTGAAGAGGGACAGGGTAACACCGGGGAGCTGTTTTTT; cdr3_aa: CASSEEGQGNTGELFF
v_call: TRBV10-1; j_call: TRBJ2-1; clone_size: NA; d_call: TRBD1; cdr3_nt: TGCGCCACCTTGGACAGGGACATCAAGGATGAGCAGTTCTTC; cdr3_aa: CATLDRDIKDEQFF
v_call: TRBV10-3; j_call: TRBJ2-7; clone_size: NA; d_call: NA; cdr3_nt: TGTGCCATCGGGCGGGGCACCCCCTACGAGCAGTACTTC; cdr3_aa: CAIGRGTPYEQYF
v_call: TRBV15; j_call: TRBJ2-7; clone_size: once; d_call: NA; cdr3_nt: TGTGCCACCAGCACCCAATATTTTTACGAGCAGTACTTC; cdr3_aa: CATSTQYFYEQYF
v_call: TRBV19; j_call: TRBJ1-1; clone_size: many; d_call: NA; cdr3_nt: TGTGCCAGTAGTAATCGGGGGGAGAACACTGAAGCTTTCTTT; cdr3_aa: CASSNRGENTEAFF
v_call: TRBV10-1; j_call: TRBJ2-7; clone_size: NA; d_call: TRBD2; cdr3_nt: TGCGCCAGCAGCAAGGTCGCCGGGGGGACTTACGAGCAGTACTTC; cdr3_aa: CASSKVAGGTYEQYF
v_call: TRBV14; j_call: TRBJ2-7; clone_size: many; d_call: NA; cdr3_nt: TGTGCCAGCAGCCAGAGGGAGTTGAAGCAGTACTTC; cdr3_aa: CASSQRELKQYF
v_call: TRBV5-6; j_call: TRBJ2-3; clone_size: NA; d_call: NA; cdr3_nt: TGTGCCAGCAGCTTGGGTACAGGGCCGTTAGGGGATACGCAGTATTTT; cdr3_aa: CASSLGTGPLGDTQYF
v_call: TRBV10-3; j_call: TRBJ2-7; clone_size: NA; d_call: NA; cdr3_nt: TGTGCCATCAGTGAGAGGGGGACGGACGAGCAGTACTTC; cdr3_aa: CAISERGTDEQYF
v_call: TRBV5-1; j_call: TRBJ2-3; clone_size: many; d_call: TRBD1; cdr3_nt: TGCGCCAGCAGCTTGGAAGGGTACAGGGGAGATACGCAGTATTTT; cdr3_aa: CASSLEGYRGDTQYF
v_call: TRBV29-1; j_call: TRBJ2-1; clone_size: few; d_call: NA; cdr3_nt: TGCAGCGTTGATCTTACAGGTGTAACCGACAATGAGCAGTTCTTC; cdr3_aa: CSVDLTGVTDNEQFF
v_call: TRBV27; j_call: TRBJ2-7; clone_size: many; d_call: TRBD1; cdr3_nt: TGTGCCACCTCGGGACAGGGGAGCTCCTACGAGCAGTACTTC; cdr3_aa: CATSGQGSSYEQYF
v_call: TRBV24-1; j_call: TRBJ2-1; clone_size: NA; d_call: NA; cdr3_nt: TGTGCCACCAGTGAACCAGGGCTCTCCTACAATGAGCAGTTCTTC; cdr3_aa: CATSEPGLSYNEQFF
v_call: TRBV11-1; j_call: TRBJ1-1; clone_size: NA; d_call: TRBD1; cdr3_nt: TGTGCCAGCAGCTTACGTCCGGGACAGGGCCTCATGAACACTGAAGCTTTCTTT; cdr3_aa: CASSLRPGQGLMNTEAFF
v_call: TRBV7-3; j_call: TRBJ1-2; clone_size: NA; d_call: NA; cdr3_nt: TGTGCCAGCAGCTTTACCTATTACCCCGACGGGTATTCAGGAATCAACTATGGCTACACCTTC; cdr3_aa: CASSFTYYPDGYSGINYGYTF
v_call: TRBV14; j_call: TRBJ2-7; clone_size: NA; d_call: TRBD2; cdr3_nt: TGTGCCAGCAGCCAGTGCGGGGGGCGGAGGTACGAGCAGTACTTC; cdr3_aa: CASSQCGGRRYEQYF
v_call: TRBV28; j_call: TRBJ1-1; clone_size: few; d_call: NA; cdr3_nt: TGTGCCAGCAGTTTAACGGGCAGGACTGAAGCTTTCTTT; cdr3_aa: CASSLTGRTEAFF
v_call: TRBV2; j_call: TRBJ2-2; clone_size: NA; d_call: TRBD1; cdr3_nt: TGTGCCAGCAGTGTCCCTGCCGGACAGGGGTTCACCGGGGAGCTGTTTTTT; cdr3_aa: CASSVPAGQGFTGELFF
v_call: TRBV19; j_call: TRBJ2-3; clone_size: NA; d_call: NA; cdr3_nt: TGTGCCAGTAGGTCGGTGGCCGCAGATACGCAGTATTTT; cdr3_aa: CASRSVAADTQYF
v_call: TRBV12-3/TRBV12-4; j_call: TRBJ2-7; clone_size: NA; d_call: NA; cdr3_nt: TGTGCCAGCAGCCGGTCAGGGGTCGAGCAGTACTTC; cdr3_aa: CASSRSGVEQYF
v_call: TRBV2; j_call: TRBJ1-4; clone_size: NA; d_call: TRBD1; cdr3_nt: TGTGCCAGCAGTCCAGGGGGCTTGTCTAATGAAAAACTGTTTTTT; cdr3_aa: CASSPGGLSNEKLFF
v_call: TRBV10-3; j_call: TRBJ2-2; clone_size: few; d_call: NA; cdr3_nt: TGTGCCATCAGTGAACAGGGTGGCACCGGGGAGCTGTTTTTT; cdr3_aa: CAISEQGGTGELFF
v_call: TRBV9; j_call: TRBJ2-1; clone_size: NA; d_call: TRBD2; cdr3_nt: TGTGCCAGCAGCGTAGATAGCGGGAGAATCAATGAGCAGTTCTTC; cdr3_aa: CASSVDSGRINEQFF
v_call: TRBV27; j_call: TRBJ1-6; clone_size: NA; d_call: TRBD1; cdr3_nt: TGTGCCAGCAGTGACAGGGGTGGGTATTCACCCCTCCACTTT; cdr3_aa: CASSDRGGYSPLHF
v_call: TRBV20-1; j_call: TRBJ2-3; clone_size: NA; d_call: NA; cdr3_nt: TGCAGTGCTAGAGAGAACAGACCGGCGCAAGATACGCAGTATTTT; cdr3_aa: CSARENRPAQDTQYF
v_call: TRBV19; j_call: TRBJ1-4; clone_size: many; d_call: NA; cdr3_nt: TGTGCCAGTAATCCCGAAAGGGGAGGTTCTAATGAAAAACTGTTTTTT; cdr3_aa: CASNPERGGSNEKLFF
v_call: TRBV2; j_call: TRBJ1-1; clone_size: NA; d_call: TRBD1; cdr3_nt: TGTGCCAGCAGGAGAGGGGGCTTTATGAACACTGAAGCTTTCTTT; cdr3_aa: CASRRGGFMNTEAFF
v_call: TRBV11-2; j_call: TRBJ2-1; clone_size: NA; d_call: TRBD2; cdr3_nt: TGTGCCAGCAGCCCGTGGGGGGGTCCTGTAGCGGGAGGTGAGCAGTTCTTC; cdr3_aa: CASSPWGGPVAGGEQFF
v_call: TRBV19; j_call: TRBJ2-7; clone_size: NA; d_call: NA; cdr3_nt: TGTGCCAGTAGTATAGATCCGACAGGCTACGAGCAGTACTTC; cdr3_aa: CASSIDPTGYEQYF
v_call: TRBV2; j_call: TRBJ2-5; clone_size: NA; d_call: NA; cdr3_nt: TGTGCCAGCAGTTTACGGCGCCAACCGGGCCAAGAGACCCAGTACTTC; cdr3_aa: CASSLRRQPGQETQYF
v_call: TRBV7-8; j_call: TRBJ2-7; clone_size: few; d_call: NA; cdr3_nt: TGTGCCAGCAGCTTAGGGACCCTGTACGAGCAGTACTTC; cdr3_aa: CASSLGTLYEQYF
v_call: TRBV24-1; j_call: TRBJ1-4; clone_size: NA; d_call: NA; cdr3_nt: TGTGCCTGGACGTCGCTTTTCCCCGGGATGACTAATGAAAAACTGTTTTTT; cdr3_aa: CAWTSLFPGMTNEKLFF
v_call: TRBV10-1; j_call: TRBJ1-2; clone_size: NA; d_call: TRBD1; cdr3_nt: TGCGCCAGCAGTGATTTTGACAGGGACTATGGCTACACCTTC; cdr3_aa: CASSDFDRDYGYTF